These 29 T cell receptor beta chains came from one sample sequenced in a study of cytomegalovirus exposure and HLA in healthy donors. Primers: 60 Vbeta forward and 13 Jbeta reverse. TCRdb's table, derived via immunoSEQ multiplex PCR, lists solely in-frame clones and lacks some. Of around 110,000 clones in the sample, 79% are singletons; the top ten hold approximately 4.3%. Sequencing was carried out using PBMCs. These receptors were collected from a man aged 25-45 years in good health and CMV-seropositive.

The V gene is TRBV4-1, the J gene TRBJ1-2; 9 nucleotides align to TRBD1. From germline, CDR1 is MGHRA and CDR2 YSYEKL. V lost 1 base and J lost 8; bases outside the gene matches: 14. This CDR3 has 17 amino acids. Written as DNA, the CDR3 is TGCGCCAGCAGCCAAGCTGGGACAGGGAAAGTGCGTAGAGGCTACACCTTC. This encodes CASSQAGTGKVRRGYTF.

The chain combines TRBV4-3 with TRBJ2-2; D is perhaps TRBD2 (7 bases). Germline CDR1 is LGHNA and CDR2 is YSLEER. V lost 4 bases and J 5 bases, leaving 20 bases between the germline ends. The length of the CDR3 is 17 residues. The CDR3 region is CASSPQRGEGITGELFF. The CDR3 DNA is TGCGCCAGCAGCCCTCAAAGGGGGGAGGGAATTACCGGGGAGCTGTTTTTT.

In DNA form, the CDR3 reads TGTGCCAGCTCGGACAGGGTTGCCGGGGAGCTGTTTTTT. Translating it yields CASSDRVAGELFF. V gene TRBV18 combines with J gene TRBJ2-2, with TRBD1 matching 8 bases. The ends lost 6 bases at V and 6 bases at J; junction bases unmatched: 3. CDR1 is KGHSH and CDR2 is LQKENI in the germline V gene. The CDR3 is 13 amino acids.

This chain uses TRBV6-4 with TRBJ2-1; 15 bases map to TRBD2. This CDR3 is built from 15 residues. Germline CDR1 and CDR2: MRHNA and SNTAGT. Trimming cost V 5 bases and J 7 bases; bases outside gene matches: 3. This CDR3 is CASSSGTSGGNEQFF. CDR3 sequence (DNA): TGTGCCAGCAGTTCCGGGACTAGCGGGGGGAATGAGCAGTTCTTC.

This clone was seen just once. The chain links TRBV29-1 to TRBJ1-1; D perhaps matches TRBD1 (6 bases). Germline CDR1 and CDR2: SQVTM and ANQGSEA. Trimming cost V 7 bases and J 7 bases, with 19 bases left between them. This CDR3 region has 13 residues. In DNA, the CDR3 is TGCAGCGACCGGACAGAGAACAGGGTTGAAGCTTTCTTT. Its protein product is CSDRTENRVEAFF. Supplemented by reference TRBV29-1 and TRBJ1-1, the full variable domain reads SAVISQKPSRDICQRGTSLTIQCQVDSQVTMMFWYRQQPGQSLTLIATANQGSEATYESGFVIDKFPISRPNLTFSTLTVSNMSPEDSSIYLCSDRTENRVEAFFGQGTRLTVV.

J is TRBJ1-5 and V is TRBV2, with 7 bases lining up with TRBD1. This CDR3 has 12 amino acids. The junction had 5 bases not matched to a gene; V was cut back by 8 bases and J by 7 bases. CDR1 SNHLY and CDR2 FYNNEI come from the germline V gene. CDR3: CASATGSQPQHF. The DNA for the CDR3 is TGTGCCAGCGCGACAGGGAGCCAGCCCCAGCATTTT.

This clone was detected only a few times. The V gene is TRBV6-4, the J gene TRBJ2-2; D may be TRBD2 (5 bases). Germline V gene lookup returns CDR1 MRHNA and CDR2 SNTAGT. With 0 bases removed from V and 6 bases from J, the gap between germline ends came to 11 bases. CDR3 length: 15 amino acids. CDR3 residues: CASSDSRDIAGELFF. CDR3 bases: TGTGCCAGCAGTGACTCTCGGGATATTGCCGGGGAGCTGTTTTTT.

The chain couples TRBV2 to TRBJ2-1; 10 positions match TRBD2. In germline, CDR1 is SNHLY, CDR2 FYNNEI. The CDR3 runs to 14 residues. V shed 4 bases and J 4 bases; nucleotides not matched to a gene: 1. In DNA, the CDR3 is TGTGCCAGCAGTGGGACTAGCGGATACAATGAGCAGTTCTTC. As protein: CASSGTSGYNEQFF.

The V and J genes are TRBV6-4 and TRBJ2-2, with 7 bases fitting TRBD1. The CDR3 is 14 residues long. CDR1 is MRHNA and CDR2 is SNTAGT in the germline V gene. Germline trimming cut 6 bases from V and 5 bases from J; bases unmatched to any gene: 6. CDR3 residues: CASRQDRYTGELFF. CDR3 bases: TGTGCCAGCAGACAGGACAGGTATACCGGGGAGCTGTTTTTT.

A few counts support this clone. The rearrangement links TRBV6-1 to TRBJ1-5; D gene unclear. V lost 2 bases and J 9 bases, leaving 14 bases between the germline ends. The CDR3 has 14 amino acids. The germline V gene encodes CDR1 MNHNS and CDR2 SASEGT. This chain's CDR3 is CASSESFKDGPQHF. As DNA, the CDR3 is TGTGCCAGCAGTGAAAGCTTTAAAGATGGGCCCCAGCATTTT.

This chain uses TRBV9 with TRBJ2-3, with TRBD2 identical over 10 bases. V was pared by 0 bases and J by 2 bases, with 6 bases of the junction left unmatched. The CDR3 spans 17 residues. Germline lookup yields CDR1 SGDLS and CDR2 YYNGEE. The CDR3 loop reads CASSVVGSGGPTDTQYF. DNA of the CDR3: TGTGCCAGCAGCGTAGTCGGTAGCGGGGGGCCCACAGATACGCAGTATTTT.

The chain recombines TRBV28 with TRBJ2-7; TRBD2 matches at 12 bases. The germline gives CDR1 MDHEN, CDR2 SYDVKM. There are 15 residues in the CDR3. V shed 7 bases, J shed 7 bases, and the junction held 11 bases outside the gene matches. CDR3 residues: CASKASGRESGEQYF. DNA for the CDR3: TGTGCCAGCAAGGCTAGCGGGAGGGAGTCGGGTGAGCAGTACTTC.

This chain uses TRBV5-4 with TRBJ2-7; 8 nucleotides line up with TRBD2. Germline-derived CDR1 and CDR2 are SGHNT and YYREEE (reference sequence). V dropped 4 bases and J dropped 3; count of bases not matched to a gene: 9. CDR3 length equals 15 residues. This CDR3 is CASSPGGSEIYEQYF. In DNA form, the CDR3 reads TGTGCCAGCAGCCCGGGGGGGTCTGAGATCTACGAGCAGTACTTC.

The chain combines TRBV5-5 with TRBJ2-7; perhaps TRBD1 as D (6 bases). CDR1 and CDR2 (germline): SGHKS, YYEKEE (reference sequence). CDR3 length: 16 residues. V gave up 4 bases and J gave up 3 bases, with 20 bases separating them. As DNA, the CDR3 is TGTGCCAGCAGCCTTACCTACGGGACATACAGCTACGAGCAGTACTTC. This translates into CASSLTYGTYSYEQYF.

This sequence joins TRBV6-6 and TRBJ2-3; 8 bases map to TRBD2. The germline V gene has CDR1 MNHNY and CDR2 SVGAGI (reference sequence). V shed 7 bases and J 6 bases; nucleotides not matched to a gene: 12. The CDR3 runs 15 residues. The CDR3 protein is CASTTGGAFEDTQYF. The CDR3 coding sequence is TGTGCCAGCACCACGGGGGGGGCCTTTGAGGATACGCAGTATTTT.

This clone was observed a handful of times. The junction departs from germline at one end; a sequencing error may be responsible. The DNA for the CDR3 is TGTTCCAGCAGCCCCCCTCGACAGGGCCCCGTTTCCTACGAGCAGTACTTC. Its translation: CSSSPPRQGPVSYEQYF. The V call is TRBV7-9, the J call TRBJ2-7; 7 bases fit TRBD1. Germline V lookup: CDR1 SEHNR, CDR2 FQNEAQ (reference sequence). CDR3 length: 17 residues.

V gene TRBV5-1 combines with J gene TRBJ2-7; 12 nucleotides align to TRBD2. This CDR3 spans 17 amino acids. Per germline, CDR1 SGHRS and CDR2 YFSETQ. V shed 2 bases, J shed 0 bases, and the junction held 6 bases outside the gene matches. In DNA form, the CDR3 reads TGCGCCAGCAGCTTCGGACTAGCGGGGCCGTACTCCTACGAGCAGTACTTC. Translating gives CASSFGLAGPYSYEQYF.

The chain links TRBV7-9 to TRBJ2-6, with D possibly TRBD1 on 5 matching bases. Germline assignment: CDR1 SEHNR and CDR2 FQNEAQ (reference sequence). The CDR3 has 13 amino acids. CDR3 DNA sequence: TGTTCCTTTCCCAGGGCTGGGGCCAACGTCCTGACTTTC. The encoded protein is CSFPRAGANVLTF.

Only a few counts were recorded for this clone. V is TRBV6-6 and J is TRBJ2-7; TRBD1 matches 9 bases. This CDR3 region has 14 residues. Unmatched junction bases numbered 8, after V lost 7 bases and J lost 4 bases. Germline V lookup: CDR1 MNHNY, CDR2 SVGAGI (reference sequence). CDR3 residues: CASTSRDRDYEQYF. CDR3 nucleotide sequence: TGTGCCAGCACCAGTCGGGACAGGGATTACGAGCAGTACTTC.

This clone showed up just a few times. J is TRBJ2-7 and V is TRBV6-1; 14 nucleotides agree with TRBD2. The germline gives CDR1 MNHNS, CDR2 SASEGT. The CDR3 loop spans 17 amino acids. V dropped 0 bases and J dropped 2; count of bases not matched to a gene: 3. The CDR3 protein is CASSEAQTSGGAYEQYF. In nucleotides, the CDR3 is TGTGCCAGCAGTGAAGCCCAGACTAGCGGGGGGGCCTACGAGCAGTACTTC.

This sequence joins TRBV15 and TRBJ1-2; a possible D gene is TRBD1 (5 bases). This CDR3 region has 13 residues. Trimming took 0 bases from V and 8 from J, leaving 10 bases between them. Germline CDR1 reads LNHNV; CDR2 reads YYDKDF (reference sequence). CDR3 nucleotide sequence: TGTGCCACCAGCAGAGACAGGGTCGGCGGCTACACCTTC. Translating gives CATSRDRVGGYTF.

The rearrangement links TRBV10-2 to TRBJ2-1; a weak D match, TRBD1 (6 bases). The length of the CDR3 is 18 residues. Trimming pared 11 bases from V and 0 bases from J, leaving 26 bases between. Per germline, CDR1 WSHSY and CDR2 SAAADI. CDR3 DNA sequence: TGCGCCGCTCTCTTAGTGGGGGCCAACGTGAGCTCCTACAATGAGCAGTTCTTC. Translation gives CAALLVGANVSSYNEQFF.

The CDR3 here is CASSAGSTAYEQYF. CDR3 coding DNA: TGTGCCAGCAGCGCCGGGTCGACGGCCTACGAGCAGTACTTC. The gene calls are TRBV9 and TRBJ2-7; no definite D call. Trimming removed 3 bases from V and 2 bases from J, with 12 bases in between. The germline gives CDR1 SGDLS, CDR2 YYNGEE. This CDR3 is 14 amino acids long.

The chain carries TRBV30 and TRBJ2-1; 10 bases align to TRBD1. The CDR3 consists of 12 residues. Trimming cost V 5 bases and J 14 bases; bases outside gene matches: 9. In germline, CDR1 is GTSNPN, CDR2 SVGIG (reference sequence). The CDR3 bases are TGTGCCTGGGGGGCTTTAGGGACAGGGGAGTTCTTC. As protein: CAWGALGTGEFF.

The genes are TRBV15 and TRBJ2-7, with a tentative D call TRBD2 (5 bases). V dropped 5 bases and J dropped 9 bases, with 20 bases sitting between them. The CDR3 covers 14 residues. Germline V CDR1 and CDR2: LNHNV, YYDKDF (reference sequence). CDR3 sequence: CATSPGEGIKGQYF. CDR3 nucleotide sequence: TGTGCCACCAGCCCAGGAGAGGGAATCAAGGGGCAGTACTTC.

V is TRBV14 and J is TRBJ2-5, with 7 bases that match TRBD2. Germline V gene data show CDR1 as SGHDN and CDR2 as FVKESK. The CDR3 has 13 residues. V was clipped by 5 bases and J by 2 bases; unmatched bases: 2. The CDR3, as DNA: TGTGCCAGCAGCAGCGGGATGCAAGAGACCCAGTACTTC. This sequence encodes CASSSGMQETQYF.

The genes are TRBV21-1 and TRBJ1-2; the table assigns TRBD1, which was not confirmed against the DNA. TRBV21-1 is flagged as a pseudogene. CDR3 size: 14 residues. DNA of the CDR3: TGTGCCATCACGCGGGACAGGGAGAGTTCTGGCTACACCTTC. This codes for CAITRDRESSGYTF.

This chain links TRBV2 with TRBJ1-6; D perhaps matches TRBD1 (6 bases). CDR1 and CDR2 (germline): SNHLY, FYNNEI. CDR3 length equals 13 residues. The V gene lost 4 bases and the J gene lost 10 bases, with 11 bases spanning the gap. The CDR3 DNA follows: TGTGCCAGCAGTGTACAGGGTAACTCACCCCTCCACTTT. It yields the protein CASSVQGNSPLHF.

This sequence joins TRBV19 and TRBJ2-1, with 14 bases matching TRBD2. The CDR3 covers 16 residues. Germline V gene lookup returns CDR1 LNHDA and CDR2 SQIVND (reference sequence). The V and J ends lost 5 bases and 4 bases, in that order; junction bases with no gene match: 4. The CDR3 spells CASSGGLAGDYNEQFF. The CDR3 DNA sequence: TGTGCCAGTAGTGGGGGACTAGCGGGAGATTACAATGAGCAGTTCTTC.